A single sample is the source of the 24 T cell receptor beta chains below, sequenced in a study of identical twins. A single record per CDR3 protein comes from TCRdb applying MiXCR to the 5' RACE reads. The table records about 700,000 distinct CDR3 sequences, 6.1% of them present only once. The sequencing sample was made of naive T cells sorted from blood. These receptor sequences come from a man between 18 and 35 years old in good health.

This clonotype appeared many times. V is TRBV6-5 and J is TRBJ2-3; D remains ambiguous. Germline V lookup: CDR1 MNHEY, CDR2 SVGAGI. V lost 6 bases to trimming and J lost 5 bases, with 12 bases between them. CDR3 length: 13 amino acids. The CDR3 DNA reads as TGTGCCAGCAGGGCCGGATGGGGAGATACGCAGTATTTT. Protein product: CASRAGWGDTQYF.

This clonotype has a count of ten or more. This chain connects TRBV12-3 or TRBV12-4 to TRBJ1-5; no reliable D call. The CDR3 has 14 amino acids. V shed 1 base and J shed 7 bases, with 11 bases lying between them. The CDR3 reads CASSLDGKYQPQHF. The CDR3 DNA reads TGTGCCAGCAGTTTAGATGGGAAATACCAGCCCCAGCATTTT.

This clonotype was seen a handful of times. The chain has TRBV7-9 and TRBJ2-1; 10 bases are a match to TRBD2. V was pared by 1 base and J by 10 bases, with 4 bases of the junction left unmatched. Germline-derived CDR1 and CDR2 are SEHNR and FQNEAQ (reference sequence). This CDR3 spans 14 amino acids. CDR3 nucleotide sequence: TGTGCCAGCAGCTTAGTTGAGACTAGCGGGGAGCAGTTCTTC. Its translation: CASSLVETSGEQFF.

J is TRBJ2-6 and V is TRBV5-6; TRBD1 agrees at 8 bases. CDR1 is SGHDT and CDR2 is YYEEEE in the germline V gene. CDR3 size: 18 residues. V lost 4 bases and J lost 0; bases outside the gene matches: 9. In DNA, the CDR3 is TGTGCCAGCAGCCAGGGGGCAGTTATTTACTCTGGGGCCAACGTCCTGACTTTC. Translating it yields CASSQGAVIYSGANVLTF.

This clonotype appeared many times. The chain joins TRBV4-3 to TRBJ2-7, with a possible D match to TRBD1 (6 bases). Deletions cut 3 bases from V and 6 bases from J, with 9 bases between. The CDR3 loop spans 12 amino acids. The germline V gene encodes CDR1 LGHNA and CDR2 YSLEER. CDR3 coding DNA: TGCGCCAGCAGCCATACCAGGGGCGAGCAGTACTTC. This sequence encodes CASSHTRGEQYF.

The V gene is TRBV19, the J gene TRBJ2-2, with 8 bases that match TRBD2. Trimming at V came to 9 bases and at J to 0 bases, leaving 0 bases not matched to a gene. The germline V gene encodes CDR1 LNHDA and CDR2 SQIVND (reference sequence). CDR3 size: 13 residues. The DNA of the CDR3 is TGTGCCAGGACTAGCGCGAACACCGGGGAGCTGTTTTTT. Translation gives CARTSANTGELFF. The full variable domain, completed using reference TRBV19 and TRBJ2-2, is DGGITQSPKYLFRKEGQNVTLSCEQNLNHDAMYWYRQDPGQGLRLIYYSQIVNDFQKGDIAEGYSVSREKKESFPLTVTSAQKNPTAFYLCARTSANTGELFFGEGSRLTVL.

The sample holds one count of this clonotype. The gene calls are TRBV7-6 and TRBJ2-1; TRBD2 aligns across 9 bases. V shed 5 bases, J shed 7 bases, and the junction held 12 bases outside the gene matches. This CDR3 is 16 amino acids long. The germline V gene encodes CDR1 SGHVS and CDR2 FNYEAQ. CDR3 sequence (DNA): TGTGCCAGCAGCCTTCTCTTGCGGGAGGGCCGGAATGAGCAGTTCTTC. Its protein is CASSLLLREGRNEQFF. Looking up the rest from reference TRBV7-6 and TRBJ2-1 gives the full variable domain: GAGVSQSPRYKVTKRGQDVALRCDPISGHVSLYWYRQALGQGPEFLTYFNYEAQQDKSGLPNDRFSAERPEGSISTLTIQRTEQRDSAMYRCASSLLLREGRNEQFFGPGTRLTVL.

This chain links TRBV7-2 with TRBJ1-5; 7 bases match TRBD1. Germline V gene sequence: CDR1 SGHTA, CDR2 FQGNSA. This CDR3 has 15 amino acids. V dropped 2 bases and J dropped 3; count of bases not matched to a gene: 4. For the CDR3, the DNA is TGTGCCAGCAGCTTAAGAGGGGGCTACAATCAGCCCCAGCATTTT. Its translation is CASSLRGGYNQPQHF.

This clonotype was counted at least ten times. One end of the junction does not line up with germline, which may come from a read error. The gene calls are TRBV5-1 and TRBJ1-5; D unresolved. From germline, CDR1 is SGHRS and CDR2 YFSETQ. The CDR3 runs 13 residues. CDR3 sequence (DNA): TGTGCCAGCTCGCCGGACAGCAATCAGCCCCAGCATTTT. Its translation is CASSPDSNQPQHF.

This clonotype was seen at least ten times. The chain has TRBV29-1 and TRBJ2-1; the match to TRBD2 covers 7 bases. Trimming removed 6 bases from V and 5 bases from J; junction bases left unmatched: 10. The germline V gene has CDR1 SQVTM and CDR2 ANQGSEA. This CDR3 has 14 residues. Here the CDR3 DNA reads TGCAGCGTCGTAAGCGGGATTGATGACAATGAGCAGTTCTTC. Translating it yields CSVVSGIDDNEQFF.

This clonotype has only a few counts. J is TRBJ2-3 and V is TRBV7-9; a possible D gene is TRBD1 (6 bases). V was pared by 1 base and J by 2 bases, with 13 bases between. CDR1 and CDR2 (germline): SEHNR, FQNEAQ (reference sequence). This CDR3 region has 16 residues. The CDR3 sequence is CASSLVGRGITDTQYF. For the CDR3, the DNA is TGTGCCAGCAGCTTAGTCGGCAGGGGAATCACAGATACGCAGTATTTT.

Ten or more counts support this clonotype. This chain joins TRBV5-1 and TRBJ1-1; D call uncertain. Germline loops: CDR1 SGHRS, CDR2 YFSETQ. V dropped 4 bases and J dropped 3 bases, with 10 bases sitting between them. This CDR3 is built from 13 residues. The CDR3 is CASSSRADTEAFF. DNA of the CDR3: TGCGCCAGCAGCAGTAGGGCGGACACTGAAGCTTTCTTT.

This clonotype was counted at least ten times. The V and J genes are TRBV6-5 and TRBJ1-1, with a possible D match to TRBD1 (6 bases). Germline V gene lookup returns CDR1 MNHEY and CDR2 SVGAGI. V lost 2 bases, J lost 2 bases, and 15 bases lay in between. The CDR3 is 16 amino acids. CDR3 coding DNA: TGTGCCAGCAGTTACACAAGTCCGGGGGGCAACACTGAAGCTTTCTTT. Protein product: CASSYTSPGGNTEAFF.

V usage is TRBV4-2 and J usage is TRBJ1-1; no reliable D call. The CDR3 length is 14 residues. V lost 0 bases and J lost 3, with 8 bases in between. Germline CDR1 is LGHNA and CDR2 is YNFKEQ. CDR3 region: CASSQDFEYTEAFF. CDR3 sequence (DNA): TGTGCCAGCAGCCAAGATTTCGAATACACTGAAGCTTTCTTT.

This clonotype has a count of ten or more. The J gene is TRBJ2-1, the V gene TRBV15; D is ambiguous. V lost 1 base and J lost 9, with 19 bases in between. Germline CDR1 LNHNV, CDR2 YYDKDF (reference sequence). This CDR3 is 16 amino acids long. CDR3 amino acids: CATSRGAGVVWGEQFF. DNA for the CDR3: TGTGCCACCAGCAGAGGGGCTGGGGTGGTTTGGGGTGAGCAGTTCTTC.

V gene TRBV2 combines with J gene TRBJ2-1, with TRBD2 matching over 13 bases. V was pared by 8 bases and J by 8 bases, with 6 bases of the junction left unmatched. This CDR3 spans 14 amino acids. Germline V gene lookup returns CDR1 SNHLY and CDR2 FYNNEI. CDR3 residues: CASGGLAGDDEQFF. The DNA of the CDR3 is TGTGCCAGCGGAGGACTAGCGGGAGACGATGAGCAGTTCTTC.

V and J are TRBV20-1 and TRBJ2-1, with 7 bases aligning to TRBD1. Germline-derived CDR1 and CDR2 are DFQATT and SNEGSKA (reference sequence). This CDR3 comprises 16 residues. Germline trimming cut 0 bases from V and 0 bases from J; bases unmatched to any gene: 5. This CDR3 reads CSARDPRQGSYNEQFF. The CDR3, as DNA: TGCAGTGCTAGAGATCCGAGACAGGGCTCCTACAATGAGCAGTTCTTC.

The chain carries TRBV3-1 and TRBJ2-1; possibly TRBD2 for D (5 bases). Per germline, CDR1 LGHDT and CDR2 YNNKEL (reference sequence). V lost 7 bases to trimming and J lost 6 bases, with 13 bases between them. This CDR3 spans 13 amino acids. The CDR3 sequence is CASISKGLNEQFF. The CDR3 DNA sequence: TGTGCCAGCATATCCAAAGGACTCAATGAGCAGTTCTTC.

This clonotype was observed at least ten times. CDR3 sequence (DNA): TGTGCCAGCAGTGAGGGCGGAGCGAACACCGGGGAGCTGTTTTTT. Translating it yields CASSEGGANTGELFF. The chain has TRBV12-3 or TRBV12-4 and TRBJ2-2; the D gene is possibly TRBD2 (5 bases). Between the trimmed V and J ends, which lost 5 bases and 0 bases, there was a span of 10 bases. The CDR3 totals 15 residues.

This clonotype came up many times. The chain carries TRBV6-2 or TRBV6-3 and TRBJ2-5; 12 bases are a match to TRBD2. Losses at the gene ends were 5 bases for V and 1 base for J; bases not matched to a gene: 11. CDR1 is MNHEY and CDR2 is SVGEGT in the germline V gene. This CDR3 region has 18 residues. In nucleotides, the CDR3 is TGTGCCAGCAGTCTTACTATGGGGACTAGCGGGCCCCAAGAGACCCAGTACTTC. The encoded protein is CASSLTMGTSGPQETQYF.

This clonotype was detected only a few times. The V gene is TRBV7-8, the J gene TRBJ2-3, with 7 positions matching TRBD2. Trimming took 8 bases from V and 6 from J; bases not matched to a gene: 8. There are 13 residues in the CDR3. Germline V gives CDR1 SGHVS, CDR2 FQNEAQ. CDR3 protein: CASAESGVDTQYF. As DNA, the CDR3 is TGTGCCAGCGCAGAGAGCGGGGTGGATACGCAGTATTTT.

This clonotype came up many times. The chain links TRBV5-5 to TRBJ1-5; D perhaps matches TRBD1 (5 bases). The CDR3 loop spans 17 amino acids. Germline V gene data show CDR1 as SGHKS and CDR2 as YYEKEE (reference sequence). The V gene lost 5 bases and the J gene lost 2 bases, with 20 bases spanning the gap. CDR3 DNA: TGTGCCAGCAGTTCGGCACGGGGCCCGGGGGGCAATCAGCCCCAGCATTTT. The encoded protein is CASSSARGPGGNQPQHF.

The CDR3 is CATSDSGVAVFYNEQFF. For the CDR3, the DNA is TGTGCCACCAGTGACTCCGGAGTGGCGGTTTTCTACAATGAGCAGTTCTTC. This rearrangement joins TRBV24-1 to TRBJ2-1; no reliable D call. The germline V gene encodes CDR1 KGHDR and CDR2 SFDVKD. The CDR3 is 17 amino acids. V was shortened by 4 bases and J by 3 bases, with 18 bases between the two germline ends.

This clonotype was detected only a few times. J is TRBJ2-3 and V is TRBV12-3 or TRBV12-4; D unresolved. This CDR3 is built from 14 residues. Trimming shortened V by 6 bases and J by 2 bases, and 12 bases separated the two germline ends. DNA for the CDR3: TGTGCCAGCAGGGGCGGAGCCCCCACAGATACGCAGTATTTT. It specifies CASRGGAPTDTQYF.